What follows is one TCR beta chain and its context. Its antigen is unidentified. The data were produced by immunoSEQ multiplex PCR, yet TCRdb's version contains in-frame clones alone and is incomplete. The table shows 120,000 to 150,000 clones, with around nine tenths occurring only once. The data were obtained in a study of T cell responses to AZD1222 COVID-19 vaccine. The study's findings and limits: Spike was spanned by vaccine-associated CD4 TCRs, which were dominant at 160-218 and 743-854. Per reports, nearly half of all spike-specific TCRs target regions that are unmutated in variants. Clonal diversity was possibly underestimated; the donors were predominantly white British and more often female.

Investigators merged groups given second doses at roughly 4 or roughly 12 weeks. Trimming cost V 5 bases and J 5 bases; bases outside gene matches: 6. Per germline, CDR1 ENHRY and CDR2 SYGVKD. The CDR3 has 14 residues. Sequencing was performed on peripheral blood, taken 28 days after the second AZD1222 dose. The V call is TRBV10-3, the J call TRBJ2-1; 7 bases agree with TRBD1. The source is an adult who received the AZD1222 COVID-19 vaccine. The CDR3 nucleotides are TGTGCCATCAGTCCCGGGACAGAAAACAATGAGCAGTTCTTC. This sequence encodes CAISPGTENNEQFF.